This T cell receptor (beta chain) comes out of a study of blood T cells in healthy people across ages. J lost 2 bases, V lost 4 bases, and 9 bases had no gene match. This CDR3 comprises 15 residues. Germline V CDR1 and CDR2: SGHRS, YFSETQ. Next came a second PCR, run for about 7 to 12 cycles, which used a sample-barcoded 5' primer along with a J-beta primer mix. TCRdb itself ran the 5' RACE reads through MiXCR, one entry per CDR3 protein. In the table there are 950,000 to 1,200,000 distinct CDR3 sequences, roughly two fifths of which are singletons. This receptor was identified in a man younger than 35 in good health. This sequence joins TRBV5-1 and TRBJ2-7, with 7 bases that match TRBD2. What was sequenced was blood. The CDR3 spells CASSPTSDFTYEQYF. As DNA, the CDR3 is TGCGCCAGCAGCCCCACTAGCGACTTTACCTACGAGCAGTACTTC.